The clone carrying this TCR beta chain occurred once. This specimen belongs to a study of blood T cells in healthy people across ages. Donation came from healthy Caucasian individuals in Russia who were aged roughly 6 to 95. Isolation recovered at least 6.5 million PBMCs from every sample. At least 5.5 micrograms of total RNA were extracted per sample. The authors ran a second PCR of about 6 to 12 cycles using a sample-barcoded 5' primer and a J-beta primer mix. TCRdb ran MiXCR on the 5' RACE reads and lists one entry per CDR3 protein. This table has roughly 720,000 distinct CDR3 sequences, about 53% appearing once. The V end was cut by 4 bases, the J end by 2 bases, with 12 bases between. There are 14 residues in the CDR3. Germline CDR1 KGHSH, CDR2 LQKENI.

The sequencing sample was made of blood. The V gene is TRBV18, the J gene TRBJ2-7, with TRBD2 as a possible D gene (6 bases). This receptor was identified in an elderly man in good health. This chain's CDR3 is CASSQSEGPYEQYF. CDR3 nucleotide sequence: TGTGCCAGCTCACAATCGGAGGGCCCCTACGAGCAGTACTTC. The whole variable domain, remainder taken from reference TRBV18 and TRBJ2-7, is NAGVMQNPRHLVRRRGQEARLRCSPMKGHSHVYWYRQLPEEGLKFMVYLQKENIIDESGMPKERFSAEFPKEGPSILRIQQVVRGDSAAYFCASSQSEGPYEQYFGPGTRLTVT.